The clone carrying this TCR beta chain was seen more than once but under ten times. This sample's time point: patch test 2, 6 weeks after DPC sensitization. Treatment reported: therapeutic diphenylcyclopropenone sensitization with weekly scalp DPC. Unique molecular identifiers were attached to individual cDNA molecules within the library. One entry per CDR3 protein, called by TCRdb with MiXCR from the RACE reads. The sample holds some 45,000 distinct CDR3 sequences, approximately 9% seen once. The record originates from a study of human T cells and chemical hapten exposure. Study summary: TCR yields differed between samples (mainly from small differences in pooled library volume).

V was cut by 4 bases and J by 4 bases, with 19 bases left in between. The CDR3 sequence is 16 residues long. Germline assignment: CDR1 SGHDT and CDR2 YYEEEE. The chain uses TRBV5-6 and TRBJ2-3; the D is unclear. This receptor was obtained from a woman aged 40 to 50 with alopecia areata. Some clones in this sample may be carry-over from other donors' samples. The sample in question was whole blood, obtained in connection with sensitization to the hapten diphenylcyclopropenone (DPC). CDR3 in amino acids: CASSLSQRSNADTQYF. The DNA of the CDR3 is TGTGCCAGCAGCCTTTCCCAACGATCTAACGCAGATACGCAGTATTTT.